The 25 T cell receptor beta chains listed next were all sequenced from one sample in a study of blood T cell repertoires in COVID-19. The assay was immunoSEQ multiplex PCR, and TCRdb's table has in-frame clones only and misses some. This sample has 150,000 or so clones, with 70% to 85% found just once. Specimen: peripheral blood. The receptors shown here come from a woman aged 80 or older with acute or convalescent COVID-19.

This chain links TRBV10-2 with TRBJ2-3, with TRBD1 identical over 8 bases. J lost 3 bases, V lost 8 bases, and 13 bases had no gene match. Per germline, CDR1 WSHSY and CDR2 SAAADI. The CDR3 runs 16 residues. Here the CDR3 reads CASCVSWTGKTDTQYF. For the CDR3, the DNA is TGCGCCAGCTGTGTGAGTTGGACAGGGAAGACAGATACGCAGTATTTT.

This clone was recorded only once. The V gene is TRBV5-6, the J gene TRBJ2-3; possibly TRBD2 for D (6 bases). The CDR3 is 15 amino acids. The V end was cut by 1 base, the J end by 5 bases, with 14 bases between. Germline CDR1 reads SGHDT; CDR2 reads YYEEEE. CDR3 region: CASSLSGGPLDTQYF. As DNA, the CDR3 is TGTGCCAGCAGCTTGAGTGGAGGGCCATTAGATACGCAGTATTTT.

The chain recombines TRBV7-9 with TRBJ1-6, with TRBD1 matching over 7 bases. V trimming: 4 bases; J trimming: 3 bases; junction bases outside the gene matches: 0. The CDR3 consists of 14 residues. Germline loops: CDR1 SEHNR, CDR2 FQNEAQ (reference sequence). DNA for the CDR3: TGTGCCAGCAGCTGGGACAGCTATAATTCACCCCTCCACTTT. It codes for CASSWDSYNSPLHF.

This clone was seen only once. The J gene is TRBJ2-1, the V gene TRBV5-4; 13 positions match TRBD2. Germline CDR1 is SGHNT and CDR2 is YYREEE (reference sequence). V gave up 4 bases and J gave up 12 bases; unmatched junction bases: 13. The CDR3 extends over 16 amino acids. CDR3 coding DNA: TGTGCCAGCAGCACTAGGACTAGCGGGAGTGTGTTGGTGCAGTTCTTC. Amino acids: CASSTRTSGSVLVQFF.

The table lists this clone with a count of one. V gene TRBV15 combines with J gene TRBJ1-4; no clear D. Germline CDR1 is LNHNV and CDR2 is YYDKDF (reference sequence). The CDR3 consists of 14 residues. The V end lost 0 bases, the J end lost 8 bases, and 10 bases lay between the germline ends. The CDR3 spells CATSRDRSWEKLFF. CDR3 sequence (DNA): TGTGCCACCAGCAGAGATCGAAGCTGGGAAAAACTGTTTTTT. The whole variable domain, remainder taken from reference TRBV15 and TRBJ1-4, is DAMVIQNPRYQVTQFGKPVTLSCSQTLNHNVMYWYQQKSSQAPKLLFHYYDKDFNNEADTPDNFQSRRPNTSFCFLDIRSPGLGDTAMYLCATSRDRSWEKLFFGSGTQLSVL.

J is TRBJ2-7 and V is TRBV10-3; weak D call: TRBD1 (6 bases). The CDR3 sequence is 15 residues long. Looked up from germline, CDR1 is ENHRY and CDR2 is SYGVKD. V lost 4 bases and J lost 0, with 13 bases in between. The CDR3 region has the DNA TGTGCCATCAGTGTTGGTCAGGGGAGCTCCTACGAGCAGTACTTC. Translation gives CAISVGQGSSYEQYF.

V and J are TRBV5-1 and TRBJ2-7; 7 bases match TRBD1. This CDR3 region has 14 residues. The junction had 3 bases not matched to a gene; V was cut back by 3 bases and J by 0 bases. CDR1 and CDR2 (germline): SGHRS, YFSETQ. CDR3 in DNA: TGCGCCAGCAGCTCACAGGGGAACTCCTACGAGCAGTACTTC. Amino acid sequence: CASSSQGNSYEQYF.

The chain carries TRBV29-1 and TRBJ1-1; D not resolved. The CDR3 covers 15 residues. Germline lookup yields CDR1 SQVTM and CDR2 ANQGSEA. V lost 0 bases and J lost 1, with 12 bases in between. CDR3 region: CSVEERVYQNTEAFF. As DNA, the CDR3 is TGCAGCGTTGAAGAGCGGGTGTATCAGAACACTGAAGCTTTCTTT. Complete variable domain (other parts from reference TRBV29-1 and TRBJ1-1): SAVISQKPSRDICQRGTSLTIQCQVDSQVTMMFWYRQQPGQSLTLIATANQGSEATYESGFVIDKFPISRPNLTFSTLTVSNMSPEDSSIYLCSVEERVYQNTEAFFGQGTRLTVV.

V gene TRBV15 combines with J gene TRBJ2-2; 8 positions match TRBD2. The germline CDR1 and CDR2 sequences are LNHNV and YYDKDF (reference sequence). The V and J ends lost 2 bases and 6 bases, in that order; junction bases with no gene match: 8. The CDR3 covers 16 residues. In DNA form, the CDR3 reads TGTGCCACCAGCAGACCACCGGGACTAGTCTCCGGGGAGCTGTTTTTT. This codes for CATSRPPGLVSGELFF.

The gene calls are TRBV4-3 and TRBJ1-6; weak D call: TRBD1 (6 bases). This CDR3 is built from 15 residues. Germline V gene sequence: CDR1 LGHNA, CDR2 YSLEER. V was cut by 3 bases and J by 7 bases, with 13 bases left in between. CDR3 sequence: CASSQDTGLNSPLHF. The CDR3 DNA is TGCGCCAGCAGCCAGGACACAGGGCTGAATTCACCCCTCCACTTT.

V and J are TRBV10-1 and TRBJ2-2; 12 bases are shared with TRBD2. CDR3 length: 15 amino acids. The germline gives CDR1 WNHNN, CDR2 SYGVQD (reference sequence). J gave up 3 bases and V 7 bases, and 3 bases lay outside the gene matches. In DNA, the CDR3 is TGCGCCAGCACGGCTAGCGGGAGGGACACCGGGGAGCTGTTTTTT. Encoded protein: CASTASGRDTGELFF.

The V and J genes are TRBV11-3 and TRBJ1-2, with a possible D match to TRBD1 (5 bases). The CDR3 runs to 15 residues. CDR1 and CDR2 (germline): SGHNT, YENEEA. V was shortened by 2 bases and J by 4 bases, with 14 bases between the two germline ends. As DNA, the CDR3 is TGTGCCAGCAGCTTATACGCCCGAGACAGCTATGGCTACACCTTC. Protein: CASSLYARDSYGYTF.

The rearrangement joins TRBV7-2 to TRBJ1-3; TRBD1 aligns across 8 bases. From germline, CDR1 is SGHTA and CDR2 FQGNSA. The CDR3 length is 15 residues. The ends lost 5 bases at V and 8 bases at J; junction bases unmatched: 11. The CDR3 sequence is CASSGRTGRFDTIYF. DNA for the CDR3: TGTGCCAGCAGCGGGCGGACAGGGAGATTTGACACCATATATTTT. Full variable domain (remainder filled in from reference TRBV7-2 and TRBJ1-3): GAGVSQSPSNKVTEKGKDVELRCDPISGHTALYWYRQSLGQGLEFLIYFQGNSAPDKSGLPSDRFSAERTGGSVSTLTIQRTQQEDSAVYLCASSGRTGRFDTIYFGEGSWLTVV.

The rearrangement joins TRBV6-5 to TRBJ2-1; 7 bases match TRBD2. The V and J ends lost 7 bases and 5 bases, in that order; junction bases with no gene match: 8. Germline values: CDR1 MNHEY, CDR2 SVGAGI. The CDR3 extends over 14 amino acids. The DNA for the CDR3 is TGTGCCAGCAACTCCAGACTAGCTAACAATGAGCAGTTCTTC. Translation gives CASNSRLANNEQFF.

The chain carries TRBV7-8 and TRBJ2-7; 13 nucleotides agree with TRBD2. The CDR3 loop spans 17 amino acids. Germline assignment: CDR1 SGHVS and CDR2 FQNEAQ. V shed 4 bases, J shed 2 bases, and the junction held 8 bases outside the gene matches. CDR3 sequence (DNA): TGTGCCAGCAGCTCTGGACTAGCGGGGGATCTAACCTACGAGCAGTACTTC. This encodes CASSSGLAGDLTYEQYF.

This sequence joins TRBV12-5 and TRBJ2-7; 13 bases match TRBD2. The CDR3 sequence is 18 residues long. V shed 4 bases and J 6 bases; nucleotides not matched to a gene: 15. Germline values: CDR1 LGHNT, CDR2 FRNRAP. The CDR3 DNA reads as TGTGCTAGTGGTTCCGCCTGGACTAGCGGGAGTGCCTCTCGCGAGCAGTACTTC. Translating it yields CASGSAWTSGSASREQYF. Complete variable domain (other parts from reference TRBV12-5 and TRBJ2-7): DARVTQTPRHKVTEMGQEVTMRCQPILGHNTVFWYRQTMMQGLELLAYFRNRAPLDDSGMPKDRFSAEMPDATLATLKIQPSEPRDSAVYFCASGSAWTSGSASREQYFGPGTRLTVT.

In nucleotides, the CDR3 is TGTGCCAGCGGTGAGGCGGGCAACATTCAGTACTTC. Amino acid sequence: CASGEAGNIQYF. This chain links TRBV12-3 or TRBV12-4 with TRBJ2-4; the D gene is possibly TRBD2 (5 bases). Trimming took off 8 bases at V and 7 bases at J, with 12 bases between the two ends. The CDR3 has 12 residues.

The chain uses TRBV29-1 and TRBJ1-2; 8 bases match TRBD1. V lost 2 bases to trimming and J lost 6 bases; unmatched junction nucleotides: 8. The V gene's germline CDR1 is SQVTM and CDR2 ANQGSEA. The CDR3 loop spans 14 amino acids. DNA of the CDR3: TGCAGCGTTGAAAGAGACAGGGGATTCAATGGCTACACCTTC. It is translated as CSVERDRGFNGYTF.

The V and J genes are TRBV6-6 and TRBJ2-3, with D perhaps TRBD1 (5 bases). Trimming took 0 bases from V and 9 from J, leaving 7 bases between them. CDR1 and CDR2 from the germline V gene are MNHNY and SVGAGI (reference sequence). The CDR3 has 12 residues. CDR3 sequence (DNA): TGTGCCAGCAGTTACTCGCCAGGGACGCAGTATTTT. Translation gives CASSYSPGTQYF.

The chain is built from TRBV5-1 and TRBJ1-5; no clear D gene. V lost 4 bases to trimming and J lost 2 bases, with 16 bases between them. The germline V gene has CDR1 SGHRS and CDR2 YFSETQ. The CDR3 runs 16 residues. The CDR3: CASSPSTGEGNQPQHF. The CDR3 DNA follows: TGCGCCAGCAGCCCCTCGACCGGCGAGGGCAATCAGCCCCAGCATTTT.

A single count supports this clone. In nucleotides, the CDR3 is TGTGCCAGCTCGATAGCGGGAGGGAACACCTACAATGAGCAGTTCTTC. It specifies CASSIAGGNTYNEQFF. The chain is built from TRBV25-1 and TRBJ2-1, with 11 bases identical to TRBD2. Per the germline V gene, CDR1 is MGHDK and CDR2 is SYGVNS. J gave up 2 bases and V 8 bases, and 8 bases lay outside the gene matches. CDR3 length: 16 residues.

This clone was seen a single time. V gene TRBV30 combines with J gene TRBJ1-2; possibly TRBD1 for D (6 bases). The CDR3 runs 13 residues. Germline values: CDR1 GTSNPN, CDR2 SVGIG (reference sequence). V lost 6 bases to trimming and J lost 1 base, with 12 bases between them. This chain's CDR3 is CACHQGNNYGYTF. The CDR3 DNA reads TGTGCCTGTCACCAGGGGAATAACTATGGCTACACCTTC. Based on the CDR3 plus reference TRBV30 and TRBJ1-2, the full variable domain is SQTIHQWPATLVQPVGSPLSLECTVEGTSNPNLYWYRQAAGRGLQLLFYSVGIGQISSEVPQNLSASRPQDRQFILSSKKLLLSDSGFYLCACHQGNNYGYTFGSGTRLTVV.

The chain carries TRBV4-1 and TRBJ2-6; TRBD1 might be the D (6 bases). V was trimmed by 0 bases and J by 0 bases, leaving 15 bases between them. The germline CDR1 and CDR2 sequences are MGHRA and YSYEKL. The CDR3 consists of 19 residues. This chain's CDR3 is CASSQDPRQEYSGANVLTF. The CDR3 DNA reads TGCGCCAGCAGCCAAGATCCGAGACAGGAGTACTCTGGGGCCAACGTCCTGACTTTC.

The chain uses TRBV5-1 and TRBJ2-2, with a tentative D call TRBD1 (5 bases). The CDR3 spans 16 residues. Trimming left V 2 bases short and J 1 base short, with 12 bases between. The V gene's germline CDR1 is SGHRS and CDR2 YFSETQ. In DNA, the CDR3 is TGCGCCAGCAGCTTTTGGGCAGGGTTGAACACCGGGGAGCTGTTTTTT. Translation: CASSFWAGLNTGELFF.

The CDR3 DNA follows: TGCAGCGTTGAACACAGGGAAGGAATCGGGGAGCTGTTTTTT. Translating it yields CSVEHREGIGELFF. The rearrangement uses TRBV29-1 and TRBJ2-2, with D possibly TRBD1 on 6 matching bases. The CDR3 is 14 residues long. The V gene lost 2 bases and the J gene lost 7 bases, with 14 bases spanning the gap. The V gene's germline CDR1 is SQVTM and CDR2 ANQGSEA.